The present T cell receptor (beta chain) was sequenced within a study of radiotherapy plus CTLA-4 blockade in lung cancer. Profiling relied on immunoSEQ multiplex PCR, and the TCRdb table lists in-frame clones only, not all of them. The sample consists of roughly 120,000 clones, 78% of them appearing once. The sample holds one count of this clone. The CDR3 totals 15 residues. V lost 3 bases and J lost 6, with 17 bases in between. Germline V gene data show CDR1 as KGHSH and CDR2 as LQKENI. The chain employs TRBV18 and TRBJ1-1; tentatively, D is TRBD1 (6 bases). This sample comprised peripheral blood, obtained from a patient treated with radiotherapy plus ipilimumab. The sequence was collected from a human donor with non-small cell lung cancer who had a partial response to radiotherapy plus ipilimumab. The CDR3 reads CASSPNINSGAEAFF. For the CDR3, the DNA is TGTGCCAGCTCACCCAATATTAATTCAGGGGCTGAAGCTTTCTTT.